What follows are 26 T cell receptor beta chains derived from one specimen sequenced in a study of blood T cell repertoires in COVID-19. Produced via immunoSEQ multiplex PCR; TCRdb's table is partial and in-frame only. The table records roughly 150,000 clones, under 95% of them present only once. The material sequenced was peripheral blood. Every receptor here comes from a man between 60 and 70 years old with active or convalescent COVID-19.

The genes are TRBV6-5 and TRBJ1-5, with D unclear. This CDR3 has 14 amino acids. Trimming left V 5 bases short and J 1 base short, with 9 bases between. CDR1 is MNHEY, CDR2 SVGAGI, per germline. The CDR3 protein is CASSHEASNQPQHF. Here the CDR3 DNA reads TGTGCCAGCAGTCACGAGGCAAGCAATCAGCCCCAGCATTTT.

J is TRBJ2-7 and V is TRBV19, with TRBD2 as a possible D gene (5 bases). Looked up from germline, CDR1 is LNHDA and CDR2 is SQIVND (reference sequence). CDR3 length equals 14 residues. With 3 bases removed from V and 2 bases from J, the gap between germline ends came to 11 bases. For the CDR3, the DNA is TGTGCCAGTAGTATGGCTAGCCTTACCTACGAGCAGTACTTC. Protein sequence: CASSMASLTYEQYF.

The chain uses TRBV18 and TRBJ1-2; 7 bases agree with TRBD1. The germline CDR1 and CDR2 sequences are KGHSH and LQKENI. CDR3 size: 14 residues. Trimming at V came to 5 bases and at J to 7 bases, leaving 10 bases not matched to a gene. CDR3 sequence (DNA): TGTGCCAGCTCAGAGACAGGGATTTCGGGTGGCTACACCTTC. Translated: CASSETGISGGYTF.

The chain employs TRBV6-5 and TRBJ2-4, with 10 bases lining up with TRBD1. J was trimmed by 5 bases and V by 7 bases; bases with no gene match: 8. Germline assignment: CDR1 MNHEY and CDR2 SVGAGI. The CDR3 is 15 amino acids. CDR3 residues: CASIYGTGAQNIQYF. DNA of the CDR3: TGTGCCAGCATATACGGGACAGGGGCCCAAAACATTCAGTACTTC.

Written as DNA, the CDR3 is TGTGCCACCCCAAAAGGCCGGGACAGGGTAGATGGCTACACCTTC. Its protein product is CATPKGRDRVDGYTF. The rearrangement links TRBV24-1 to TRBJ1-2, with 9 nucleotides matching TRBD1. Germline loops: CDR1 KGHDR, CDR2 SFDVKD. This CDR3 comprises 15 residues. V shed 9 bases, J shed 6 bases, and the junction held 13 bases outside the gene matches.

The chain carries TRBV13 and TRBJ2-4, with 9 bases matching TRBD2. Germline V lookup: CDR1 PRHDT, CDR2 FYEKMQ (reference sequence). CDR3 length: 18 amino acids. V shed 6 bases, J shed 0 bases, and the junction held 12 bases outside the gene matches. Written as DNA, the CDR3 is TGTGCCAGCAGTTCAGCTAGGGCTAGCGGGGCAGCCAAAAACATTCAGTACTTC. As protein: CASSSARASGAAKNIQYF.

The CDR3 DNA follows: TGCGCCAGCAGCGACAAAGATAGCACAGATACGCAGTATTTT. Protein product: CASSDKDSTDTQYF. The gene calls are TRBV5-1 and TRBJ2-3; D remains ambiguous. From germline, CDR1 is SGHRS and CDR2 YFSETQ. The CDR3 is 14 amino acids. The V end was cut by 4 bases, the J end by 0 bases, with 9 bases between.

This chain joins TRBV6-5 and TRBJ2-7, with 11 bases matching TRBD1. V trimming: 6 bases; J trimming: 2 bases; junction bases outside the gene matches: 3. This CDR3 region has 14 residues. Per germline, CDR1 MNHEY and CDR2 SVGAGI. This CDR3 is CASSQGQGAYEQYF. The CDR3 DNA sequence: TGTGCCAGCAGCCAGGGACAGGGGGCCTACGAGCAGTACTTC.

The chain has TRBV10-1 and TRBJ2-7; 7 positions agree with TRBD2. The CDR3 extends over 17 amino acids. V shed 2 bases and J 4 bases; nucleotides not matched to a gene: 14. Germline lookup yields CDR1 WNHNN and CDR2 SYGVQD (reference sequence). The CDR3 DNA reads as TGCGCCAGCAGTGAGCTCAGAACCTCGCGGGAGAGATACGAGCAGTACTTC. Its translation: CASSELRTSRERYEQYF.

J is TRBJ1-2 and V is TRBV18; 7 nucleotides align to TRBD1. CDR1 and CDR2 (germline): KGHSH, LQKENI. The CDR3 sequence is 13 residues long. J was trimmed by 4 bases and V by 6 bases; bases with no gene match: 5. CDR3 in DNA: TGTGCCAGCTCCCCGGACAGGTCCTATGGCTACACCTTC. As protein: CASSPDRSYGYTF.

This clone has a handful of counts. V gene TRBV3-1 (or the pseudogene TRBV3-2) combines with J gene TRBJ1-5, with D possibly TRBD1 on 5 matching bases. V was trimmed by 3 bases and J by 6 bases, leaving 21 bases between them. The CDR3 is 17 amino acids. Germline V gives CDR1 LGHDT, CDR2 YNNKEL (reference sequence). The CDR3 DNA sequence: TGTGCCAGCAGCCACTCCCACGGGCGACACGGGGGTCAGCCCCAGCATTTT. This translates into CASSHSHGRHGGQPQHF.

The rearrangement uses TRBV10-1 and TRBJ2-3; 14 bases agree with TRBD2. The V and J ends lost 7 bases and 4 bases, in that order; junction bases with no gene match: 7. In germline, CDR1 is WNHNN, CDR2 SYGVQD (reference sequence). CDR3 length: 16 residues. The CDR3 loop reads CASKRTSGGLADTQYF. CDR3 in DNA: TGCGCCAGCAAGAGGACTAGCGGGGGGCTGGCAGATACGCAGTATTTT.

CDR3 bases: TGTGCCAGCAGCCAACCCTCGGCGGGACAGGGGGCGGGTGGCTACACCTTC. This gives the protein CASSQPSAGQGAGGYTF. The chain employs TRBV3-1 (or the pseudogene TRBV3-2) and TRBJ1-2, with 12 bases matching TRBD1. The J segment lost 7 bases and the V segment lost 2 bases, leaving 11 bases of the junction unmatched. Germline CDR1 and CDR2: LGHDT and YNNKEL (reference sequence). This CDR3 is 17 amino acids long.

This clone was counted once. The CDR3 DNA reads TGTGCCAGCAGCTTGGTACAGGGGGCCTCAGATACGCAGTATTTT. Translated: CASSLVQGASDTQYF. The chain employs TRBV7-6 and TRBJ2-3; 9 nucleotides align to TRBD1. The CDR3 spans 15 residues. Trimming took 3 bases from V and 4 from J; bases not matched to a gene: 5. Germline V lookup: CDR1 SGHVS, CDR2 FNYEAQ. The whole variable domain, filled in from reference TRBV7-6 and TRBJ2-3, reads GAGVSQSPRYKVTKRGQDVALRCDPISGHVSLYWYRQALGQGPEFLTYFNYEAQQDKSGLPNDRFSAERPEGSISTLTIQRTEQRDSAMYRCASSLVQGASDTQYFGPGTRLTVL.

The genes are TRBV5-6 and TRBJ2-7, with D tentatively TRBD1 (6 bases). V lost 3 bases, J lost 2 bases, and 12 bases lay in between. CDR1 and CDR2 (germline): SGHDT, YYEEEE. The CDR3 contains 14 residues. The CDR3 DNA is TGTGCCAGCAGCTCGGACAGTTTAACCTACGAGCAGTACTTC. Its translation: CASSSDSLTYEQYF.

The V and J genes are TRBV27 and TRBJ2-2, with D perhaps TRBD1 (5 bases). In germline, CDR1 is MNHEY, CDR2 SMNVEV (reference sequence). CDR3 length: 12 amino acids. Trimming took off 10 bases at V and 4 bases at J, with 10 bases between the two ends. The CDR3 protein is CATSQGTGELFF. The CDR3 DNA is TGTGCCACCTCTCAGGGCACCGGGGAGCTGTTTTTT.

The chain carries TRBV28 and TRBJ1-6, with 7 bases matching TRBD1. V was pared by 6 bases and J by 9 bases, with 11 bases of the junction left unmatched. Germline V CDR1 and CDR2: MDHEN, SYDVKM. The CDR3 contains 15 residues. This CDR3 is CASRMRGQGGSPLHF. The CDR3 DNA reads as TGTGCCAGCAGGATGAGGGGGCAGGGAGGTTCACCCCTCCACTTT.

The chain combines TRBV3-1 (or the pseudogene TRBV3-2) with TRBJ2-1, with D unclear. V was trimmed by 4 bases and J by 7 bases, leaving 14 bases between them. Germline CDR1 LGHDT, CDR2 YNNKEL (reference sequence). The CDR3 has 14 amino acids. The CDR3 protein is CASSLSTGRNEQFF. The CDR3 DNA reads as TGTGCCAGCAGCCTTAGTACCGGCAGGAATGAGCAGTTCTTC.

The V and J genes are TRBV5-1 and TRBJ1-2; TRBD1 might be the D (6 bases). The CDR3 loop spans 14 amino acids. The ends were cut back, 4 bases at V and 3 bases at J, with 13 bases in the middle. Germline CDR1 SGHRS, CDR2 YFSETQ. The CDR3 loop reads CASSGGQLDYGYTF. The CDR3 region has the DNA TGCGCCAGCAGCGGTGGACAGTTGGACTATGGCTACACCTTC.

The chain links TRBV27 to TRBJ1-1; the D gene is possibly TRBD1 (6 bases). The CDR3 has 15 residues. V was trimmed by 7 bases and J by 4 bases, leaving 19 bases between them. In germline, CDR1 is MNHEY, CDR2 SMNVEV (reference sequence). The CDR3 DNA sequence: TGTGCCAGCAAGGGTTGGGAGGGGGGAATCACTGAAGCTTTCTTT. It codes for CASKGWEGGITEAFF.

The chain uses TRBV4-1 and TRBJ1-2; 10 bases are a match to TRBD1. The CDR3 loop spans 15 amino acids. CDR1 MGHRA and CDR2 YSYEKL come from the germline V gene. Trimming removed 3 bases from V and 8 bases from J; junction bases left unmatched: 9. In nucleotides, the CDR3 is TGCGCCAGCAGCCACATTACCGGGACAGGGGAAGGCTACACCTTC. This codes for CASSHITGTGEGYTF.

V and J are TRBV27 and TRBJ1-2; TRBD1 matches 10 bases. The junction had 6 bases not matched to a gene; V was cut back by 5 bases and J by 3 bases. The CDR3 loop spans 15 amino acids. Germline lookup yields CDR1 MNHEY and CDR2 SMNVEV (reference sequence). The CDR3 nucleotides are TGTGCCAGCAGTACGACAGGGGGCGTTTACTATGGCTACACCTTC. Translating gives CASSTTGGVYYGYTF.

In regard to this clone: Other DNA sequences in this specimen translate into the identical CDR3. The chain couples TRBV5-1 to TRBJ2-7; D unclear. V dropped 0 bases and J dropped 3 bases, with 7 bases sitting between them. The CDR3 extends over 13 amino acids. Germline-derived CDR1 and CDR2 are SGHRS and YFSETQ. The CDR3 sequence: CASSLDYSYEQYF. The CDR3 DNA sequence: TGCGCCAGCAGCTTGGATTACAGCTACGAGCAGTACTTC.

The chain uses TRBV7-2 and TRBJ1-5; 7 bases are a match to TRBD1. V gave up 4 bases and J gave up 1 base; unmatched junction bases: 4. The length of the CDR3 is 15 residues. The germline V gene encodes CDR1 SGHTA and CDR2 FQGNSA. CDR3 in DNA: TGTGCCAGCAGCTCCGGACAGGTCAGCAATCAGCCCCAGCATTTT. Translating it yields CASSSGQVSNQPQHF.

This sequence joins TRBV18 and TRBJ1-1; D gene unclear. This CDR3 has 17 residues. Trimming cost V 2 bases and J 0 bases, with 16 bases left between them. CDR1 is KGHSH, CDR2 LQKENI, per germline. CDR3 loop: CASSPKQPDDMNTEAFF. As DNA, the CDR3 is TGTGCCAGCTCACCAAAACAGCCGGATGATATGAACACTGAAGCTTTCTTT.

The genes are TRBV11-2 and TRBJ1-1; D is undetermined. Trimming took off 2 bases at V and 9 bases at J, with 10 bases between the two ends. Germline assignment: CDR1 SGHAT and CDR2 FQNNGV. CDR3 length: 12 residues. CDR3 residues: CASSLMASKAFF. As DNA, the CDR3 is TGTGCCAGCAGCTTAATGGCCTCGAAAGCTTTCTTT.